The TCR beta chain described here comes from a study of cytomegalovirus exposure and HLA in healthy donors. Background on the study: Falling in the Caucasian-associated ancestry cluster were roughly 80% of approximately 400 genotyped donors. The study's findings and limits: Researchers reported from a later analysis that most CMV-associated TCR beta chains appeared HLA-restricted. A later analysis showed that HLA-associated TCR beta chains had undergone more clonal expansion than equally common others. CMV antigen specificity was confirmed in vitro for three CMV-associated chains.

Primers included in the PCR were 60 Vbeta and 13 Jbeta primers. Clones were read by immunoSEQ multiplex PCR, and TCRdb kept only the in-frame ones, dropping some. The sample holds over 120,000 clones, approximately 82% seen once. The germline V gene has CDR1 SGHTA and CDR2 FQGTGA. V lost 3 bases to trimming and J lost 0 bases; unmatched junction nucleotides: 6. The CDR3 sequence is 19 residues long. In the case of this clone: Its target is not known.

The specimen sequenced was PBMCs. The receptor was isolated from a woman aged 55-69 years in good health and CMV-seropositive. V gene TRBV7-3 combines with J gene TRBJ2-1; 15 nucleotides agree with TRBD2. The CDR3 DNA sequence: TGTGCCAGCAGCTTGGGGGGACTAGCGGGAGGCAGCTCCTACAATGAGCAGTTCTTC. Translating gives CASSLGGLAGGSSYNEQFF.